The 27 T cell receptor beta chains given below trace back to one sample, sequenced in a study of blood T cells in healthy people across ages (dated by TCRdb to between 2015 and 2016). Library generation was performed with 5' RACE. Sequenced using an Illumina HiSeq 2500. A second roughly 6 to 12 cycle PCR used a sample-barcoded 5' primer and a J-beta primer mix. TCRdb reanalyzed the raw reads on its own, using fastp at Q25 for trimming and MiXCR for clone calling, and kept in-frame beta chains. All rows with the same CDR3 protein become a single entry with the most common DNA and genes. This sample is represented by roughly 730,000 distinct CDR3 sequences; approximately 60% of them were singletons. The ten largest clones take up around 24% of the sample. Sequenced input: blood. The receptors stem from a man aged 40-50 years in good health.

The genes are TRBV11-2 and TRBJ2-6, with TRBD2 as a possible D gene (5 bases). Per the germline V gene, CDR1 is SGHAT and CDR2 is FQNNGV. The length of the CDR3 is 19 residues. V was trimmed by 1 base and J by 0 bases, leaving 16 bases between them. CDR3 sequence: CASSLVPLGSRSGANVLTF. Written as DNA, the CDR3 is TGTGCCAGCAGCTTAGTTCCCCTGGGGAGCCGCTCTGGGGCCAACGTCCTGACTTTC.

V usage is TRBV5-1 and J usage is TRBJ1-1, with 9 bases aligning to TRBD1. V was pared by 4 bases and J by 1 base, with 2 bases of the junction left unmatched. In germline, CDR1 is SGHRS, CDR2 YFSETQ. There are 14 residues in the CDR3. The CDR3: CASSTGQGNTEAFF. For the CDR3, the DNA is TGCGCCAGCAGCACGGGACAGGGGAACACTGAAGCTTTCTTT. Supplemented by reference TRBV5-1 and TRBJ1-1, the full variable domain reads KAGVTQTPRYLIKTRGQQVTLSCSPISGHRSVSWYQQTPGQGLQFLFEYFSETQRNKGNFPGRFSGRQFSNSRSEMNVSTLELGDSALYLCASSTGQGNTEAFFGQGTRLTVV.

This chain joins TRBV28 and TRBJ2-1; D possibly corresponds to TRBD2 (6 bases). In germline, CDR1 is MDHEN, CDR2 SYDVKM. The length of the CDR3 is 15 residues. Trimming removed 5 bases at V and 8 bases at J, with 19 bases between. The CDR3: CASSQDGGGWDEQFF. The CDR3 DNA sequence: TGTGCCAGCAGTCAGGACGGGGGAGGATGGGATGAGCAGTTCTTC.

J is TRBJ2-3 and V is TRBV3-1; D is unresolved. The V gene's germline CDR1 is LGHDT and CDR2 YNNKEL (reference sequence). The CDR3 is 13 amino acids. The germline V and J ends were trimmed by 1 base and 5 bases, with 7 bases remaining between them. The CDR3 DNA sequence: TGTGCCAGCAGCCAAGTTGTCCTAGATACGCAGTATTTT. It yields the protein CASSQVVLDTQYF.

The rearrangement joins TRBV12-3 or TRBV12-4 to TRBJ2-5, with 10 bases that match TRBD2. The CDR3 has 17 amino acids. J was trimmed by 1 base and V by 7 bases; bases with no gene match: 12. The CDR3 here is CASTQNSGGYLQETQYF. The CDR3 bases are TGTGCCAGCACCCAGAATAGCGGGGGGTACCTCCAAGAGACCCAGTACTTC.

The rearrangement links TRBV2 to TRBJ1-1, with no clear D. Deletions cut 6 bases from V and 1 base from J, with 12 bases between. This CDR3 has 14 amino acids. Germline V CDR1 and CDR2: SNHLY, FYNNEI. The CDR3 region has the DNA TGTGCCAGCAGCGCTGGGAGCGAGAACACTGAAGCTTTCTTT. It translates to CASSAGSENTEAFF.

This chain uses TRBV6-2 or TRBV6-3 with TRBJ2-7; 8 bases align to TRBD1. This CDR3 has 15 residues. Germline V gene sequence: CDR1 MNHEY, CDR2 SVGEGT. Losses at the gene ends were 4 bases for V and 3 bases for J; bases not matched to a gene: 8. CDR3 loop: CASSSPGQGRYEQYF. The CDR3 bases are TGTGCCAGCAGTTCCCCTGGACAGGGCCGCTACGAGCAGTACTTC.

The chain joins TRBV7-2 to TRBJ2-1; D is uncertain. The CDR3 contains 15 residues. Germline V gene lookup returns CDR1 SGHTA and CDR2 FQGNSA. V lost 3 bases and J 3 bases, leaving 12 bases between the germline ends. The CDR3 is CASSFTTTYYNEQFF. CDR3 DNA sequence: TGTGCCAGCAGCTTTACCACAACATACTACAATGAGCAGTTCTTC.

This clonotype was recorded a few times. The genes are TRBV12-3 or TRBV12-4 and TRBJ1-2; D gene ambiguous. V was cut by 7 bases and J by 5 bases, with 8 bases left in between. The length of the CDR3 is 11 residues. The CDR3 coding sequence is TGTGCCAGCACCGGAGGTTATGGCTACACCTTC. Translated: CASTGGYGYTF.

Of note for this clonotype: The junction departs from germline at one end; a sequencing error may be responsible. The V gene is TRBV11-1, the J gene TRBJ2-5, with a possible D match to TRBD1 (6 bases). CDR3 length equals 14 residues. Per germline, CDR1 SGHAT and CDR2 FQDESV (reference sequence). Here the CDR3 DNA reads TGTGCCAGCAGCTTCGACAGGAGACAAGGGACCCAGTACTTC. Protein: CASSFDRRQGTQYF.

This chain uses TRBV29-1 with TRBJ2-5; the D call may be TRBD1 or TRBD2 (5 bases each). Trimming took off 6 bases at V and 0 bases at J, with 8 bases between the two ends. The length of the CDR3 is 12 residues. Germline V gives CDR1 SQVTM, CDR2 ANQGSEA. The CDR3 sequence: CSVGRYQETQYF. CDR3 nucleotides: TGCAGCGTGGGACGGTACCAAGAGACCCAGTACTTC.

In this sample, this clonotype turned up once. A read error may explain this, as a much larger clone is one base away. This sequence joins TRBV29-1 and TRBJ1-2; 7 bases match TRBD1. Germline trimming cut 8 bases from V and 5 bases from J; bases unmatched to any gene: 8. Per the germline V gene, CDR1 is SQVTM and CDR2 is ANQGSEA. CDR3 length equals 12 residues. CDR3 in DNA: TGCAGCACGACAGCGGGACAGTATGGCTACACCTTC. Amino acid sequence: CSTTAGQYGYTF.

This chain connects TRBV6-2 or TRBV6-3 to TRBJ2-3; 10 nucleotides agree with TRBD1. J lost 4 bases, V lost 4 bases, and 8 bases had no gene match. Germline CDR1 and CDR2: MNHEY and SVGEGT. The CDR3 has 16 amino acids. As DNA, the CDR3 is TGTGCCAGCAGTTTTCCGGGACAGGGGTTTGCAGATACGCAGTATTTT. Translated, it gives CASSFPGQGFADTQYF.

This clonotype has more than one count but fewer than ten. The J gene is TRBJ2-5, the V gene TRBV9, with TRBD1 matching over 7 bases. V lost 2 bases and J lost 5; bases outside the gene matches: 6. The CDR3 has 14 amino acids. Per germline, CDR1 SGDLS and CDR2 YYNGEE. The CDR3 bases are TGTGCCAGCAGCGTCGACAGGGTTTTGGAGACCCAGTACTTC. Its translation: CASSVDRVLETQYF.

This chain connects TRBV11-3 to TRBJ1-2, with TRBD1 matching over 7 bases. The CDR3 loop spans 16 amino acids. Germline CDR1 is SGHNT and CDR2 is YENEEA. The V and J ends lost 5 bases and 5 bases, in that order; junction bases with no gene match: 14. CDR3 in DNA: TGTGCCAGCAGCCAATCCCACCGGGACAGTGAATATGGCTACACCTTC. Its protein product is CASSQSHRDSEYGYTF.

This clonotype was counted only a few times. The CDR3 region has the DNA TGCAGAGGGGCCAACGTCCTGACTTTC. Its translation: CRGANVLTF. The rearrangement uses TRBV29-1 and TRBJ2-6; D not certain. The CDR3 runs 9 residues. CDR1 and CDR2 (germline): SQVTM, ANQGSEA.

The rearrangement uses TRBV20-1 and TRBJ2-7; 11 bases fit TRBD2. Germline V gene sequence: CDR1 DFQATT, CDR2 SNEGSKA (reference sequence). The V segment lost 2 bases and the J segment 5 bases; nucleotides outside the gene matches: 14. CDR3 length: 17 residues. The CDR3 reads CSARRLAGGLLSHEQYF. DNA for the CDR3: TGCAGTGCTAGACGTCTAGCGGGGGGCTTACTTTCCCACGAGCAGTACTTC.

The CDR3: CASSSLYRARNQPQHF. CDR3 in DNA: TGTGCCAGCAGTTCCCTATACAGGGCCCGCAATCAGCCCCAGCATTTT. The V and J genes are TRBV27 and TRBJ1-5, with a possible D match to TRBD1 (6 bases). The V and J ends lost 4 bases and 2 bases respectively, with 15 bases between them. The CDR3 totals 16 residues. Germline CDR1 and CDR2: MNHEY and SMNVEV (reference sequence).

This clonotype has at least ten counts. The chain joins TRBV5-1 to TRBJ1-2; 8 bases map to TRBD1. The V and J ends lost 0 bases and 2 bases, in that order; junction bases with no gene match: 6. The CDR3 length is 16 residues. Germline CDR1 SGHRS, CDR2 YFSETQ. The CDR3 region is CASSLEGTGYNYGYTF. The CDR3 region has the DNA TGCGCCAGCAGCTTGGAAGGGACAGGCTACAACTATGGCTACACCTTC.

The genes are TRBV2 and TRBJ2-2; D is ambiguous. Trimming left V 6 bases short and J 8 bases short, with 13 bases between. The germline CDR1 and CDR2 sequences are SNHLY and FYNNEI. CDR3 length: 13 residues. Written as DNA, the CDR3 is TGTGCCAGCAGGATCGTTCCGCAGGGGGAGCTGTTTTTT. As protein: CASRIVPQGELFF.

This chain connects TRBV12-3 or TRBV12-4 to TRBJ1-6, with D maybe TRBD1 (6 bases). CDR3 length: 16 residues. Trimming took off 3 bases at V and 5 bases at J, with 14 bases between the two ends. The CDR3 nucleotides are TGTGCCAGCAGTTTTTCAACACAGGGAGATAATTCACCCCTCCACTTT. It specifies CASSFSTQGDNSPLHF.

This clonotype was counted once. CDR3 sequence: CASNRSRGGQPYGYTF. Written as DNA, the CDR3 is TGTGCCAGCAACCGATCCAGGGGGGGACAGCCCTATGGCTACACCTTC. This chain uses TRBV6-1 with TRBJ1-2; 7 bases line up with TRBD1. V shed 7 bases and J 4 bases; nucleotides not matched to a gene: 15. From germline, CDR1 is MNHNS and CDR2 SASEGT. This CDR3 contains 16 residues.

V is TRBV14 and J is TRBJ2-1; 9 bases fit TRBD2. The CDR3 loop spans 15 amino acids. The germline gives CDR1 SGHDN, CDR2 FVKESK. V was pared by 4 bases and J by 3 bases, with 4 bases of the junction left unmatched. The CDR3 region has the DNA TGTGCCAGCAGCCCAGGACTAGCGCACTACAATGAGCAGTTCTTC. Residues: CASSPGLAHYNEQFF.

As concerns this clonotype: The junction does not match germline at one end; this may be a read error. The rearrangement joins TRBV7-9 to TRBJ2-4; D possibly corresponds to TRBD1 (6 bases). This CDR3 has 14 residues. In germline, CDR1 is SEHNR, CDR2 FQNEAQ (reference sequence). CDR3 in DNA: TGTGCCAGCAGCTCCCAGGGGACCAAAAGCATTCAGTACTTC. The encoded protein is CASSSQGTKSIQYF.

The rearrangement links TRBV12-3 or TRBV12-4 to TRBJ1-2; perhaps TRBD1 as D (6 bases). The CDR3 loop spans 14 amino acids. V was cut by 3 bases and J by 2 bases, with 10 bases left in between. DNA of the CDR3: TGTGCCAGCAGTTTTACAGGGAACAACTATGGCTACACCTTC. It is translated as CASSFTGNNYGYTF.

V gene TRBV7-6 combines with J gene TRBJ2-1; the D is unclear. The CDR3 extends over 12 amino acids. CDR1 is SGHVS, CDR2 FNYEAQ, per germline. Trimming cost V 5 bases and J 5 bases, with 7 bases left between them. CDR3 in amino acids: CASSATDNEQFF. CDR3 DNA sequence: TGTGCCAGCAGCGCCACCGACAATGAGCAGTTCTTC.

The CDR3 loop reads CASSQDRVGNYGYTF. CDR3 DNA sequence: TGCGCCAGCAGCCAAGACAGGGTCGGAAACTATGGCTACACCTTC. The chain joins TRBV4-3 to TRBJ1-2; D is possibly TRBD1 (5 bases). Germline V gene lookup returns CDR1 LGHNA and CDR2 YSLEER. Deletions cut 0 bases from V and 2 bases from J, with 10 bases between. The CDR3 has 15 amino acids.